This T cell receptor (beta chain) was profiled in a study of cytomegalovirus exposure and HLA in healthy donors. V was pared by 6 bases and J by 4 bases, with 13 bases between. Germline values: CDR1 SNHLY, CDR2 FYNNEI. This CDR3 contains 14 residues. Primers for the PCR totalled 60 Vbeta and 13 Jbeta. This table comes from immunoSEQ multiplex PCR, and its TCRdb copy is limited to in-frame clones, with some not included. The table shows about 100,000 clones, with about 80% occurring only once. The specimen was PBMCs. The chain recombines TRBV2 with TRBJ2-1; TRBD2 might be the D (6 bases). This receptor was taken from a female donor in good health and CMV-seropositive. The DNA for the CDR3 is TGTGCCAGCAGCGGGACTCTGCCTTACAATGAGCAGTTCTTC. Translated, it gives CASSGTLPYNEQFF.